This T cell receptor beta chain was documented in a study of tumor-infiltrating lymphocytes in primary liver carcinoma. This clonotype was counted many times. The antigen is unknown. Overall study results and limits: No more than about 8-24% of top clones could be seen in all five tumor regions. Tumor-adjacent and tumor-blood pairs overlapped less than tumor region pairs did.

Extraction of RNA together with DNA used about 17-31 mg of unsorted bulk tissue. Production of TCR beta cDNA used approximately 0.55 ug total RNA together with a constant-region primer. ARM-PCR was slightly modified, and three nested multiplex PCR rounds with it gave rise to the TCR beta libraries. TRBV1-TRBV30 forward primers paired with a C-beta reverse primer drove the first two PCR rounds, about 11 cycles each. TCRdb analysed the multiplex PCR reads with MiXCR anew, one entry per CDR3 protein. The sample holds approximately 79,000 distinct CDR3 sequences, 60% to 80% seen once. V shed 0 bases and J shed 1 base, with 14 bases lying between them. CDR1 and CDR2 (germline): SGHRS, YFSETQ. This CDR3 has 16 residues.

This receptor was taken from a man aged 40-49 years with primary liver carcinoma and hepatitis B virus infection. The rearrangement uses TRBV5-1 and TRBJ2-7, with D possibly matching TRBD2 (6 bases). Sequenced material: liver tumor tissue from sampling region 4. The subset here: tumor region T4, right-lateral pole. The CDR3 DNA reads as TGCGCCAGCAGCTTGGCGGGCGGGGCCGTTTCCTACGAGCAGTACTTC. Translated, it gives CASSLAGGAVSYEQYF.